Included here is one T cell receptor beta chain sequence, with context. The antigen remains unidentified. This record comes from a study of shared clonotypes between healthy human individuals. Study-wide points: Clonotype sharing among donors was expected to depend on sequencing depth. Relative to clonotypes present in all four donors, those not shared had lower generation probabilities. As a rule, naive subsets had a larger estimated richness than memory subsets.

DNA at about 190 ng, 25,000 to 35,000 T cell genomes, went into sorted-subset replicate PCRs. Clones were read by immunoSEQ multiplex PCR, and TCRdb kept only the in-frame ones, dropping some. Of over 2,000,000 clones listed, approximately 92% are singletons. Trimming pared 0 bases from V and 5 bases from J, leaving 20 bases between. This CDR3 contains 18 residues. The germline V gene has CDR1 SGDLS and CDR2 YYNGEE. CD45RO-negative cells were positively selected for CCR7, leaving out terminally differentiated effector memory CD45RA+ cells. The specimen was naive CD8+ T cells from PBMCs. The rearrangement joins TRBV9 to TRBJ2-2; D is tentatively TRBD1 or TRBD2 (7 bases each). This TCR derives from a young man in good health. Some clones in this sample may be carry-over from other donors' samples. The CDR3 is CASSVEGASGLLTGELFF. CDR3 DNA sequence: TGTGCCAGCAGCGTAGAGGGGGCCTCGGGACTACTAACCGGGGAGCTGTTTTTT. Using reference TRBV9 and TRBJ2-2 for the parts outside the CDR3, the full variable domain is DSGVTQTPKHLITATGQRVTLRCSPRSGDLSVYWYQQSLDQGLQFLIQYYNGEERAKGNILERFSAQQFPDLHSELNLSSLELGDSALYFCASSVEGASGLLTGELFFGEGSRLTVL.